The sequence of this T cell receptor (beta chain) was determined in a study of CD4+ T cells in melanoma. This table comes from immunoSEQ multiplex PCR, and its TCRdb copy is limited to in-frame clones, with some not included. The sample lists roughly 110,000 clones, roughly 90% occurring once. The length of the CDR3 is 15 residues. CDR1 LNHDA and CDR2 SQIVND come from the germline V gene (reference sequence). Trimming cost V 4 bases and J 3 bases; bases outside gene matches: 4. The TCR was taken from a human donor with melanoma. The genes are TRBV19 and TRBJ1-2; 11 bases are shared with TRBD1. The source material was peripheral blood. The CDR3 protein is CASSTPGQGDYGYTF. The CDR3 DNA is TGTGCCAGTAGTACCCCGGGACAGGGGGACTATGGCTACACCTTC.